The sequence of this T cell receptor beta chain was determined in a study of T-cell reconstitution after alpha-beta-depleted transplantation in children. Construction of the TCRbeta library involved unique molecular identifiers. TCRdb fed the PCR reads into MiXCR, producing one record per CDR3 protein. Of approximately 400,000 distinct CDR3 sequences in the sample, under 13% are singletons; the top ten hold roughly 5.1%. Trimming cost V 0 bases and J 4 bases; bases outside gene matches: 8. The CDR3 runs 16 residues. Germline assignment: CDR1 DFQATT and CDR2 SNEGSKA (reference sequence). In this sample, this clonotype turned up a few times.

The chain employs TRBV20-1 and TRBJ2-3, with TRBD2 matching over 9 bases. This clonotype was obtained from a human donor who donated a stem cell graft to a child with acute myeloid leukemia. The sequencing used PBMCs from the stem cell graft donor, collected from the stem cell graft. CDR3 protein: CSARDGVAGEADTQYF. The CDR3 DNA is TGCAGTGCTAGAGATGGGGTAGCGGGGGAGGCAGATACGCAGTATTTT.